A single sample is the source of the 28 T cell receptor beta chains below, sequenced in a study of vaccination effects on CD4 cells after COVID-19. No antigen is known for these receptors. Antigen-specific CD4+ T cells were expanded (with viral peptide pools) by the ViraFEST assay ahead of sequencing. Following 10 days of culture, CD4+ T cells were isolated. By PCR, the person was confirmed to have had SARS-CoV-2 infection between March and December 2020. Profiled with immunoSEQ multiplex PCR; TCRdb holds only in-frame clones, not every one. Counted here are 26,000 or so clones, about 80% occurring once; the ten biggest clones make up about 16%. Specimen: CD4+ T cells from PBMCs cultured with HCoV-NL63 spike peptides, collected before COVID-19 vaccination. The receptors shown here come from a human donor who had a prior SARS-CoV-2 infection.

The V call is TRBV6-5, the J call TRBJ1-6, with 9 bases matching TRBD1. Germline-derived CDR1 and CDR2 are MNHEY and SVGAGI. The V segment lost 1 base and the J segment 8 bases; nucleotides outside the gene matches: 6. The CDR3 extends over 16 amino acids. The CDR3: CASSYWGTGRDSPLHF. As DNA, the CDR3 is TGTGCCAGCAGTTACTGGGGGACAGGGAGAGATTCACCCCTCCACTTT.

This chain links TRBV7-2 with TRBJ2-3; tentative D call: TRBD2 (6 bases). CDR3 length: 14 amino acids. V was cut by 5 bases and J by 1 base, with 10 bases left in between. The germline gives CDR1 SGHTA, CDR2 FQGNSA. As DNA, the CDR3 is TGTGCCAGCAGCGTGGACTATGGCACAGATACGCAGTATTTT. Translated: CASSVDYGTDTQYF.

The rearrangement uses TRBV2 and TRBJ1-3, with D unresolved. V lost 6 bases to trimming and J lost 5 bases, with 14 bases between them. CDR1 and CDR2 from the germline V gene are SNHLY and FYNNEI. The CDR3 is 14 amino acids. CDR3 sequence: CASRAEGRRNTIYF. CDR3 DNA: TGTGCCAGCAGGGCGGAGGGCCGTCGAAACACCATATATTTT.

The chain carries TRBV24-1 and TRBJ2-1; D is uncertain. Germline-derived CDR1 and CDR2 are KGHDR and SFDVKD. Trimming took 4 bases from V and 5 from J, leaving 8 bases between them. The CDR3 contains 13 residues. In DNA form, the CDR3 reads TGTGCCACCAGTGAAAAGGCCCACAATGAGCAGTTCTTC. Translating it yields CATSEKAHNEQFF.

This chain joins TRBV5-1 and TRBJ2-2, with 12 bases lining up with TRBD2. J was trimmed by 0 bases and V by 3 bases; bases with no gene match: 3. CDR1 is SGHRS and CDR2 is YFSETQ in the germline V gene. This CDR3 region has 17 residues. The CDR3 reads CASSSGLAGSNTGELFF. The CDR3 nucleotides are TGCGCCAGCAGCTCGGGACTAGCGGGCTCGAACACCGGGGAGCTGTTTTTT.

V usage is TRBV4-1 and J usage is TRBJ1-2, with a tentative D call TRBD1 (5 bases). Germline V gene data show CDR1 as MGHRA and CDR2 as YSYEKL. This CDR3 contains 19 residues. V lost 1 base to trimming and J lost 8 bases, with 29 bases between them. CDR3 nucleotide sequence: TGCGCCAGCAGCCAAGGCGTGCGCGGACCGGGGAGGACACAGGCGGGCTACACCTTC. This gives the protein CASSQGVRGPGRTQAGYTF.

Concerning this clone: A read error may explain this, as a much larger clone is one base away. This same CDR3 is encoded by further DNA sequences in the sample. The rearrangement uses TRBV7-8 and TRBJ2-1; D call uncertain. Germline V CDR1 and CDR2: SGHVS, FQNEAQ. Trimming took off 2 bases at V and 1 base at J, with 12 bases between the two ends. CDR3 size: 16 residues. In DNA, the CDR3 is TGTGCCAGCAGCTTATTCGGGCGGACGTCCTACAATGAGCAGTTCTTC. Amino acids: CASSLFGRTSYNEQFF.

This clone was detected a few times. V and J are TRBV11-2 and TRBJ1-6; no clear D. Germline lookup yields CDR1 SGHAT and CDR2 FQNNGV. Trimming left V 1 base short and J 4 bases short, with 2 bases between. The length of the CDR3 is 13 residues. In nucleotides, the CDR3 is TGTGCCAGCAGCTTAGGGTATAATTCACCCCTCCACTTT. This sequence encodes CASSLGYNSPLHF.

V usage is TRBV7-3 and J usage is TRBJ2-2; 8 positions agree with TRBD2. This CDR3 region has 17 residues. CDR1 and CDR2 (germline): SGHTA, FQGTGA. The junction had 11 bases not matched to a gene; V was cut back by 5 bases and J by 3 bases. The CDR3 loop reads CASSPQAGDGDTGELFF. As DNA, the CDR3 is TGTGCCAGCAGCCCACAAGCGGGGGACGGGGACACCGGGGAGCTGTTTTTT. The variable domain in full, with the rest retrieved from reference TRBV7-3 and TRBJ2-2, is GAGVSQTPSNKVTEKGKYVELRCDPISGHTALYWYRQSLGQGPEFLIYFQGTGAADDSGLPNDRFFAVRPEGSVSTLKIQRTERGDSAVYLCASSPQAGDGDTGELFFGEGSRLTVL.

The chain combines TRBV12-3 or TRBV12-4 with TRBJ2-7; TRBD2 is a possible D gene (5 bases). Trimming took 5 bases from V and 3 from J, leaving 8 bases between them. CDR3 length: 12 amino acids. CDR3 region: CASSRTLYEQYF. CDR3 coding DNA: TGTGCCAGCAGTCGGACTCTCTACGAGCAGTACTTC.

The rearrangement uses TRBV7-2 and TRBJ2-2; tentatively, D is TRBD1 (5 bases). Between the trimmed V and J ends, which lost 5 bases and 0 bases, there was a span of 10 bases. This CDR3 comprises 15 residues. Germline CDR1 is SGHTA and CDR2 is FQGNSA. The CDR3 sequence is CASSEQVSNTGELFF. CDR3 bases: TGTGCCAGCAGCGAACAGGTTTCGAACACCGGGGAGCTGTTTTTT.

V gene TRBV6-6 combines with J gene TRBJ1-2; 7 bases are shared with TRBD1. Germline V lookup: CDR1 MNHNY, CDR2 SVGAGI (reference sequence). The CDR3 spans 18 residues. V dropped 5 bases and J dropped 4; count of bases not matched to a gene: 19. Written as DNA, the CDR3 is TGTGCCAGCAGTCACCAGTCAGTTCACGAGGAGGGGGCCTATGGCTACACCTTC. The encoded protein is CASSHQSVHEEGAYGYTF.

This rearrangement joins TRBV6-6 to TRBJ2-1, with D unclear. The germline V gene encodes CDR1 MNHNY and CDR2 SVGAGI (reference sequence). Deletions cut 7 bases from V and 5 bases from J, with 21 bases between. This CDR3 contains 16 residues. The CDR3 region is CASTLRVAAPNNEQFF. CDR3 sequence (DNA): TGTGCCAGCACCCTACGAGTCGCCGCCCCAAACAATGAGCAGTTCTTC.

In this sample, this clone turned up once. The chain employs TRBV3-1 (or the pseudogene TRBV3-2) and TRBJ2-7, with unresolved D. Germline lookup yields CDR1 LGHDT and CDR2 YNNKEL (reference sequence). V was clipped by 4 bases and J by 5 bases, with 6 bases between them. The CDR3 consists of 11 residues. The CDR3 nucleotides read TGTGCCAGCAGCCTCGGCGACGAGCAGTACTTC. Its translation is CASSLGDEQYF.

V gene TRBV19 combines with J gene TRBJ1-5; TRBD1 is a possible D gene (5 bases). V shed 3 bases and J shed 5 bases, with 11 bases lying between them. Germline assignment: CDR1 LNHDA and CDR2 SQIVND (reference sequence). This CDR3 contains 14 residues. This CDR3 is CASSMVGGHQPQHF. The DNA of the CDR3 is TGTGCCAGTAGTATGGTGGGGGGACATCAGCCCCAGCATTTT.

The chain's CDR3 is CASSLLDGGSYTF. Here the CDR3 DNA reads TGTGCCAGCAGTTTATTGGACGGAGGCAGCTACACCTTC. V usage is TRBV27 and J usage is TRBJ1-2; no reliable D call. V lost 1 base and J lost 9, with 12 bases in between. The CDR3 length is 13 residues. The germline V gene encodes CDR1 MNHEY and CDR2 SMNVEV (reference sequence).

This rearrangement joins TRBV6-4 to TRBJ1-6; 9 bases are shared with TRBD1. CDR3 size: 14 residues. Germline V lookup: CDR1 MRHNA, CDR2 SNTAGT. V was pared by 3 bases and J by 9 bases, with 3 bases of the junction left unmatched. The CDR3 coding sequence is TGTGCCAGCAGTGAACAGGGGGCAGGTTCACCCCTCCACTTT. This encodes CASSEQGAGSPLHF.

The chain employs TRBV11-2 and TRBJ2-1; 12 positions match TRBD2. Germline-derived CDR1 and CDR2 are SGHAT and FQNNGV. With 1 base clipped from V and 14 bases from J, the junction kept 12 bases outside the gene matches. The CDR3 runs 16 residues. The CDR3 loop reads CASSLAGLAGSSGKFF. CDR3 nucleotide sequence: TGTGCCAGCAGCTTAGCGGGACTAGCGGGCTCCAGCGGCAAGTTCTTC.

The chain employs TRBV6-5 and TRBJ2-3; TRBD2 might be the D (5 bases). The V end lost 8 bases, the J end lost 2 bases, and 17 bases lay between the germline ends. Looked up from germline, CDR1 is MNHEY and CDR2 is SVGAGI. The CDR3 loop spans 15 amino acids. CDR3 bases: TGTGCCAGCCTTCTGGGAGAAAGGGCCACAGATACGCAGTATTTT. Amino acid sequence: CASLLGERATDTQYF.

A few counts support this clone. The chain couples TRBV7-2 to TRBJ1-4; TRBD1 matches at 7 bases. The CDR3 is made up of 14 amino acids. V dropped 5 bases and J dropped 7; count of bases not matched to a gene: 7. The germline gives CDR1 SGHTA, CDR2 FQGNSA. CDR3 sequence reads: CASSQNRGGEKLFF. The CDR3 nucleotides are TGTGCCAGCAGCCAAAACAGGGGTGGTGAAAAACTGTTTTTT.

This clone was counted a few times. This chain links TRBV30 with TRBJ1-2; D is ambiguous. The CDR3 is 11 residues long. The germline gives CDR1 GTSNPN, CDR2 SVGIG (reference sequence). V was shortened by 3 bases and J by 2 bases, with 4 bases between the two germline ends. The CDR3: CAWSRNYGYTF. Written as DNA, the CDR3 is TGTGCCTGGAGCAGAAACTATGGCTACACCTTC.

This clone showed up just once. The chain employs TRBV11-2 and TRBJ1-3; D remains ambiguous. This CDR3 has 18 residues. Germline V lookup: CDR1 SGHAT, CDR2 FQNNGV. Trimming stripped 5 bases from V and 5 bases from J, with 25 bases between. The CDR3 region has the DNA TGTGCCAGCAGCACTCCTCGGTCTGGGCGCGGCCAAAGAAACACCATATATTTT. It codes for CASSTPRSGRGQRNTIYF.

This clone occurred once. The V gene is TRBV2, the J gene TRBJ2-7; D is perhaps TRBD2 (5 bases). This CDR3 has 11 amino acids. Trimming stripped 7 bases from V and 6 bases from J, with 10 bases between. Germline-derived CDR1 and CDR2 are SNHLY and FYNNEI. DNA for the CDR3: TGTGCCAGCACCCTTGGACTCGAGCAGTACTTC. The encoded protein is CASTLGLEQYF.

The J gene is TRBJ1-6, the V gene TRBV19, with D uncertain. In germline, CDR1 is LNHDA, CDR2 SQIVND (reference sequence). The V end lost 5 bases, the J end lost 7 bases, and 9 bases lay between the germline ends. The CDR3 extends over 13 amino acids. CDR3 DNA sequence: TGTGCCAGTAGTTTTCTAGTAAATTCACCCCTCCACTTT. Its translation: CASSFLVNSPLHF.

Only a few counts were recorded for this clone. This chain uses TRBV19 with TRBJ2-5; TRBD2 matches 11 bases. This CDR3 has 18 amino acids. Germline V gene sequence: CDR1 LNHDA, CDR2 SQIVND (reference sequence). V lost 6 bases to trimming and J lost 3 bases; unmatched junction nucleotides: 15. For the CDR3, the DNA is TGTGCCAGTAGCTCACTGATGCTGACTAGCGGGATAGAAGAGACCCAGTACTTC. This translates into CASSSLMLTSGIEETQYF.

This rearrangement joins TRBV28 to TRBJ1-1, with 8 positions matching TRBD1. With V trimmed by 3 bases and J by 5 bases, 8 bases remained unmatched. Germline V CDR1 and CDR2: MDHEN, SYDVKM. The CDR3 runs to 15 residues. CDR3 sequence: CASSFRTGLGTEAFF. Here the CDR3 DNA reads TGTGCCAGCAGTTTTAGGACAGGGCTAGGAACTGAAGCTTTCTTT.

The chain couples TRBV5-1 to TRBJ1-3; 7 bases match TRBD1. Germline CDR1 is SGHRS and CDR2 is YFSETQ. Unmatched junction bases numbered 4, after V lost 4 bases and J lost 0 bases. The CDR3 length is 15 residues. The CDR3 region has the DNA TGCGCCAGCAGCATACAGGGGACCTCTGGAAACACCATATATTTT. This encodes CASSIQGTSGNTIYF.

The chain links TRBV18 to TRBJ1-6; tentatively, D is TRBD1 (6 bases). The germline V gene encodes CDR1 KGHSH and CDR2 LQKENI. V lost 3 bases and J 7 bases, leaving 13 bases between the germline ends. The CDR3 is made up of 15 amino acids. Here the CDR3 DNA reads TGTGCCAGCTCACCCAACAGGGTTGAGAATTCACCCCTCCACTTT. It codes for CASSPNRVENSPLHF.